Sequencing of this T cell receptor beta chain was carried out in a study of shared clonotypes between healthy human individuals. The protocol was immunoSEQ multiplex PCR, while the TCRdb copy is restricted to in-frame clones and leaves out a portion. The sample records roughly 1,000,000 clones, around 82% being singletons. This clone was counted between two and nine times. A CD45RA-negative memory subset and a CD45RA+ naive subset were separated from the CD4+ cells. The source is a man between 18 and 29 years old in good health. Some clones in this sample may be carry-over from other donors' samples. The specimen was memory CD4+ T cells from PBMCs. Subset here: CD45RA-negative fraction.

The CDR3 sequence: CASSLAGGPHSTDTQYF. The CDR3, as DNA: TGTGCCAGCAGCTTAGCGGGAGGACCCCATAGCACAGATACGCAGTATTTT. The chain couples TRBV7-2 to TRBJ2-3, with D perhaps TRBD2 (6 bases). CDR3 length: 17 residues. Trimming pared 0 bases from V and 0 bases from J, leaving 13 bases between. CDR1 is SGHTA, CDR2 FQGNSA, per germline.